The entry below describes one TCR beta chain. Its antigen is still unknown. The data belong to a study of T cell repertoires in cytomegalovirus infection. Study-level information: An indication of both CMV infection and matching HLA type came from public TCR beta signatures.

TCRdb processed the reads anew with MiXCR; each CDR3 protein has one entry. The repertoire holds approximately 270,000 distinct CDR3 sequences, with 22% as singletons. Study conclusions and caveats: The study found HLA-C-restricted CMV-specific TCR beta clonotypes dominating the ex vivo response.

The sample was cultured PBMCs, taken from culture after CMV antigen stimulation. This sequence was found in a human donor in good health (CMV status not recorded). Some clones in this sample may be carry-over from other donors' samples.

As DNA, the CDR3 is TGCGCCAGCAGCTGGAGAGGCGGCGGGAGGGGAGAGACCCAGTACTTC. Residues: CASSWRGGGRGETQYF. The V gene is TRBV23-1, the J gene TRBJ2-5, with 9 bases aligning to TRBD2. TRBV23-1 is labeled an ORF, and its function is uncertain. This CDR3 comprises 16 residues. V lost 6 bases to trimming and J lost 4 bases; unmatched junction nucleotides: 12.